This T cell receptor (beta chain) is drawn from a study of cytomegalovirus exposure and HLA in healthy donors. Study details: Findings of an earlier analysis included around 100 million unique TCR beta sequences from roughly 180 million T cells. Early release data held tens of millions of unique TCRs from HLA-typed donors. General study findings and limits: According to a later analysis, donors in an Asian-associated ancestry cluster reportedly had fewer N-insertions than the 666-donor mean.

This CDR3 is built from 13 residues. Germline CDR1 reads SGHAT; CDR2 reads FQNNGV. With respect to this clone: Its target is not known. A junction boundary mismatches the germline segment, possibly from a read error.

The PCR ran on 60 Vbeta and 13 Jbeta primers. The table came from immunoSEQ multiplex PCR; TCRdb's copy has only in-frame clones and leaves some out. The data show approximately 85,000 clones, around 80% seen once. The donors, nominally healthy at sampling, likely had unrecorded immune exposures. The rearrangement uses TRBV11-2 and TRBJ1-2; TRBD1 aligns across 8 bases. The TCR comes from a man younger than 40 in good health and CMV-seronegative. The specimen was PBMCs. CDR3 sequence (DNA): TGTGCCAGCAGTTTAGGACAGGGCTATGGCTACACCTTC. The encoded protein is CASSLGQGYGYTF.